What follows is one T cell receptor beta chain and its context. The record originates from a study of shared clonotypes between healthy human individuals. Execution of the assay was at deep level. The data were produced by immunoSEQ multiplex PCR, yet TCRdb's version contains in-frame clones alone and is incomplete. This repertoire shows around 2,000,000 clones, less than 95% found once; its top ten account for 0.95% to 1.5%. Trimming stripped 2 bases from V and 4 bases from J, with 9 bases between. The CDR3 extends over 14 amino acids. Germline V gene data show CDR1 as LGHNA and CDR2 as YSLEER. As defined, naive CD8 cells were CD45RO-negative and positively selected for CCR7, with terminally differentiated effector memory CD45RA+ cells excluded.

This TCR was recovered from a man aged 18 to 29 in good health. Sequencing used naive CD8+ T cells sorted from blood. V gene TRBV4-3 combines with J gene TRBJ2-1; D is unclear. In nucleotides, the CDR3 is TGCGCCAGCAGCCAACTAGTTGGATACAATGAGCAGTTCTTC. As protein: CASSQLVGYNEQFF.